One sample yielded the 11 T cell receptor beta chains listed below, sequenced in a study of OX40 agonist ivuxolimab in advanced cancers. The protocol was immunoSEQ multiplex PCR, while the TCRdb copy is restricted to in-frame clones and leaves out a portion. Here the sample spans around 70,000 clones, 80% to 85% being singletons. Specimen: CD4+ or CD8+ T cells sorted from blood, collected in a trial of the OX40 agonist ivuxolimab. Receptors were obtained from an adult with an advanced solid tumor such as melanoma, head and neck, liver or kidney cancer.

This chain connects TRBV7-3 to TRBJ2-6; TRBD2 might be the D (6 bases). In germline, CDR1 is SGHTA, CDR2 FQGTGA. The CDR3 spans 17 residues. Trimming cost V 7 bases and J 2 bases, with 18 bases left between them. CDR3 loop: CASTIAGRVAGANVLTF. The CDR3 coding sequence is TGTGCCAGCACCATTGCCGGGAGAGTGGCTGGGGCCAACGTCCTGACTTTC.

This chain links TRBV5-6 with TRBJ1-5, with 7 bases fitting TRBD1. The germline V gene encodes CDR1 SGHDT and CDR2 YYEEEE. CDR3 length: 16 amino acids. With V trimmed by 2 bases and J by 0 bases, 5 bases remained unmatched. The CDR3 region is CASSLQGLGSNQPQHF. CDR3 nucleotide sequence: TGTGCCAGCAGCTTACAGGGGCTAGGTAGCAATCAGCCCCAGCATTTT.

This sequence joins TRBV19 and TRBJ2-2; D remains ambiguous. The germline V and J ends were trimmed by 5 bases and 2 bases, with 9 bases remaining between them. The CDR3 covers 14 residues. Germline CDR1 is LNHDA and CDR2 is SQIVND (reference sequence). CDR3 sequence reads: CASSPEVNTGELFF. The CDR3, as DNA: TGTGCCAGTAGTCCCGAGGTAAACACCGGGGAGCTGTTTTTT.

The chain recombines TRBV19 with TRBJ2-3; 8 nucleotides line up with TRBD1. J lost 1 base, V lost 2 bases, and 2 bases had no gene match. CDR3 length: 15 amino acids. The germline CDR1 and CDR2 sequences are LNHDA and SQIVND (reference sequence). The CDR3 nucleotides are TGTGCCAGTAGTATACAGGACAGGGGCACAGATACGCAGTATTTT. Protein: CASSIQDRGTDTQYF.

The chain uses TRBV11-3 and TRBJ2-1, with 7 bases fitting TRBD1. This CDR3 is 13 amino acids long. Germline CDR1 reads SGHNT; CDR2 reads YENEEA. With V trimmed by 5 bases and J by 12 bases, 10 bases remained unmatched. CDR3 protein: CASSPGPQGPQFF. CDR3 sequence (DNA): TGTGCCAGCAGCCCCGGGCCACAGGGGCCGCAGTTCTTC. The whole variable domain, filled in from reference TRBV11-3 and TRBJ2-1, reads EAGVVQSPRYKIIEKKQPVAFWCNPISGHNTLYWYLQNLGQGPELLIRYENEEAVDDSQLPKDRFSAERLKGVDSTLKIQPAELGDSAVYLCASSPGPQGPQFFGPGTRLTVL.

This clone has a single count. The chain employs TRBV7-9 and TRBJ2-3; TRBD2 matches at 9 bases. This CDR3 contains 15 residues. Germline loops: CDR1 SEHNR, CDR2 FQNEAQ (reference sequence). V lost 3 bases, J lost 2 bases, and 3 bases stayed unmatched. The CDR3 loop is CASSLIAGVTDTQYF. The CDR3 nucleotides read TGTGCCAGCAGCTTGATAGCGGGGGTCACAGATACGCAGTATTTT. The full variable domain, in which reference TRBV7-9 and TRBJ2-3 provide the parts outside the CDR3, is DTGVSQNPRHKITKRGQNVTFRCDPISEHNRLYWYRQTLGQGPEFLTYFQNEAQLEKSRLLSDRFSAERPKGSFSTLEIQRTEQGDSAMYLCASSLIAGVTDTQYFGPGTRLTVL.

This chain uses TRBV4-1 with TRBJ2-7; maybe TRBD2 (6 bases). Per germline, CDR1 MGHRA and CDR2 YSYEKL. V lost 4 bases, J lost 1 base, and 26 bases lay in between. The CDR3 length is 19 residues. CDR3 nucleotide sequence: TGCGCCAGCAGCCGAGGACCCCAAATAACACTAGCAGGTTCCTACGAGCAGTACTTC. Its protein is CASSRGPQITLAGSYEQYF.

This clone was observed a single time. The V gene is TRBV2, the J gene TRBJ2-5; D gene unclear. V was trimmed by 7 bases and J by 6 bases, leaving 15 bases between them. CDR1 is SNHLY, CDR2 FYNNEI, per germline. CDR3 length equals 13 residues. The CDR3 region is CASTVTDGQTQYF. CDR3 DNA sequence: TGTGCCAGCACTGTCACGGACGGTCAGACCCAGTACTTC.

The rearrangement links TRBV28 to TRBJ2-1; TRBD2 agrees at 11 bases. CDR1 is MDHEN, CDR2 SYDVKM, per germline. The ends lost 1 base at V and 6 bases at J; junction bases unmatched: 14. This CDR3 has 19 amino acids. As DNA, the CDR3 is TGTGCCAGCAGTTTATTTGGCAGGTTGGGGGGGACTAGCGGCAATGAGCAGTTCTTC. This sequence encodes CASSLFGRLGGTSGNEQFF.

The chain couples TRBV9 to TRBJ2-4; 16 positions agree with TRBD2. The CDR3 covers 19 residues. Germline loops: CDR1 SGDLS, CDR2 YYNGEE. After removal of 4 bases from V and 7 bases from J, the junction contained 14 bases not matched to a gene. The CDR3 DNA reads as TGTGCCAGCAGCCCTCCGGGACTAGCGGGAGGGCCGGATAAGAACATTCAGTACTTC. It is translated as CASSPPGLAGGPDKNIQYF.

The gene calls are TRBV11-1 and TRBJ2-7, with TRBD1 matching over 7 bases. V lost 5 bases to trimming and J lost 3 bases; unmatched junction nucleotides: 4. The CDR3 is 13 amino acids. Per germline, CDR1 SGHAT and CDR2 FQDESV (reference sequence). CDR3 residues: CASSKGQLYEQYF. CDR3 bases: TGTGCCAGCAGCAAGGGACAGCTCTACGAGCAGTACTTC.